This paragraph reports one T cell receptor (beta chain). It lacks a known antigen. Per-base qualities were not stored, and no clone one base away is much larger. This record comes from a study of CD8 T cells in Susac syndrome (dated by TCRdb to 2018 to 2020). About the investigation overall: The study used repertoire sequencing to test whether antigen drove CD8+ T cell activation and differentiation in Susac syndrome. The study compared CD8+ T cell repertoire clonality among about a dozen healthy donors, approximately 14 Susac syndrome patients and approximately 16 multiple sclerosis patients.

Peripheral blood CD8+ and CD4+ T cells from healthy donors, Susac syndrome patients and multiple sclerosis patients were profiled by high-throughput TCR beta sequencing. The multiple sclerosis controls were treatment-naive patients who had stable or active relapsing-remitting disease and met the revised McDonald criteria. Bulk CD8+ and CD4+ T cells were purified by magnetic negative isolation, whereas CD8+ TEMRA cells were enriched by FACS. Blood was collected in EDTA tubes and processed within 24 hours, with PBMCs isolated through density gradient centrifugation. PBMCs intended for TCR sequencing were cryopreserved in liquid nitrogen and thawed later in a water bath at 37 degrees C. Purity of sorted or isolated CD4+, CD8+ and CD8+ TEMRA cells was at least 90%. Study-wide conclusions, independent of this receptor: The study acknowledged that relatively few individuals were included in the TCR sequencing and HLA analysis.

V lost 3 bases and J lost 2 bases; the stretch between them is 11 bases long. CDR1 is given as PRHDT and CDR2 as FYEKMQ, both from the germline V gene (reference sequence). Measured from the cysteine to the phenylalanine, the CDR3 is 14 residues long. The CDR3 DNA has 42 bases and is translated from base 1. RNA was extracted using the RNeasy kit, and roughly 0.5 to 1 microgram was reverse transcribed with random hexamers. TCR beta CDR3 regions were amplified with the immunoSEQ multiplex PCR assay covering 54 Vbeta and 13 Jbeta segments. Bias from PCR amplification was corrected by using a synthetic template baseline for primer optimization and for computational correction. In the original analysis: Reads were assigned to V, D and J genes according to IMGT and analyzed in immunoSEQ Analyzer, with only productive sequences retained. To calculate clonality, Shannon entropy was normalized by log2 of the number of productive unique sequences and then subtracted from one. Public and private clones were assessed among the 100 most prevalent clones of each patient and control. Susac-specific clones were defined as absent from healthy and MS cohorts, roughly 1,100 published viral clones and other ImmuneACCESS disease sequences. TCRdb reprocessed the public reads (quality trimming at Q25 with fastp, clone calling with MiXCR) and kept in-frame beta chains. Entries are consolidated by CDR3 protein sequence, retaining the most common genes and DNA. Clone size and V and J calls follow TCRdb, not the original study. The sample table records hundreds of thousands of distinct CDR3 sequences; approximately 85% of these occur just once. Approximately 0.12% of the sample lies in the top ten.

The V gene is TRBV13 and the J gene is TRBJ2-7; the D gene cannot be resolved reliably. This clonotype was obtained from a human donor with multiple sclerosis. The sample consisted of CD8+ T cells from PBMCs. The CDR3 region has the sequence CASSFVNSAYEQYF. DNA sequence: TGTGCCAGCAGCTTTGTCAACTCAGCCTACGAGCAGTACTTC. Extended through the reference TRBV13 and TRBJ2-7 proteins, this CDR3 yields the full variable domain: AAGVIQSPRHLIKEKRETATLKCYPIPRHDTVYWYQQGPGQDPQFLISFYEKMQSDKGSIPDRFSAQQFSDYHSELNMSSLELGDSALYFCASSFVNSAYEQYFGPGTRLTVT.